What follows are 18 T cell receptor beta chains derived from one specimen sequenced in a study of blood T cell repertoires in COVID-19. The repertoire was sequenced with immunoSEQ multiplex PCR; TCRdb's copy has only in-frame clones and lacks some. There are around 72,000 clones in the sample; over 80% occur only once, and around a sixth lies in the top ten. Sequencing was carried out using peripheral blood. The receptors come from a human donor in a cohort sampled during active COVID-19.

The chain uses TRBV5-6 and TRBJ1-2; 10 nucleotides line up with TRBD1. Germline CDR1 SGHDT, CDR2 YYEEEE. The CDR3 spans 15 residues. The trim removed 4 bases at V and 3 bases at J, leaving 6 bases unmatched. The CDR3 sequence is CASSPRDRGDYGYTF. The CDR3 DNA is TGTGCCAGCAGCCCACGGGACAGGGGAGACTATGGCTACACCTTC.

J is TRBJ1-1 and V is TRBV7-9, with 9 positions matching TRBD1. The CDR3 runs to 15 residues. Germline CDR1 SEHNR, CDR2 FQNEAQ (reference sequence). The ends lost 3 bases at V and 1 base at J; junction bases unmatched: 3. CDR3 DNA: TGTGCCAGCAGCTTGACAGGGGGTCCGAACACTGAAGCTTTCTTT. This sequence encodes CASSLTGGPNTEAFF. Together with reference TRBV7-9 and TRBJ1-1, the CDR3 gives the full variable domain: DTGVSQNPRHKITKRGQNVTFRCDPISEHNRLYWYRQTLGQGPEFLTYFQNEAQLEKSRLLSDRFSAERPKGSFSTLEIQRTEQGDSAMYLCASSLTGGPNTEAFFGQGTRLTVV.

The chain employs TRBV10-3 and TRBJ1-5, with a tentative D call TRBD1 (6 bases). Trimming stripped 11 bases from V and 8 bases from J, with 19 bases between. Germline loops: CDR1 ENHRY, CDR2 SYGVKD. The CDR3 covers 13 residues. CDR3 sequence: CAAGGGQGEPQHF. The CDR3, as DNA: TGTGCCGCCGGCGGGGGGCAGGGCGAGCCCCAGCATTTT.

The chain combines TRBV7-9 with TRBJ1-2; D remains unclear. Germline CDR1 and CDR2: SEHNR and FQNEAQ (reference sequence). This CDR3 is 17 amino acids long. The V and J ends lost 1 base and 4 bases respectively, with 19 bases between them. The CDR3 protein is CASSLGSAGRTSYGYTF. The CDR3, as DNA: TGTGCCAGCAGCTTAGGGTCGGCGGGGAGAACGAGCTATGGCTACACCTTC.

The genes are TRBV5-1 and TRBJ2-7; 9 bases fit TRBD1. The CDR3 consists of 15 residues. Trimming removed 0 bases from V and 7 bases from J; junction bases left unmatched: 8. CDR1 and CDR2 (germline): SGHRS, YFSETQ. CDR3 in amino acids: CASSLVNRGPGEQYF. CDR3 nucleotides: TGCGCCAGCAGCTTGGTTAACAGGGGGCCGGGAGAGCAGTACTTC.

The V call is TRBV7-2, the J call TRBJ2-1; a possible D gene is TRBD1 (6 bases). Trimming pared 1 base from V and 8 bases from J, leaving 15 bases between. The CDR3 spans 15 residues. From germline, CDR1 is SGHTA and CDR2 FQGNSA. CDR3 in amino acids: CASSLEGVGIYEQFF. CDR3 DNA sequence: TGTGCCAGCAGCTTAGAGGGGGTTGGTATCTATGAGCAGTTCTTC.

The chain has TRBV2 and TRBJ1-1, with D possibly TRBD1 on 6 matching bases. V dropped 6 bases and J dropped 4 bases, with 9 bases sitting between them. Germline CDR1 and CDR2: SNHLY and FYNNEI. The CDR3 runs to 12 residues. The CDR3 loop reads CASSGDTTEAFF. DNA of the CDR3: TGTGCCAGCAGCGGGGACACCACTGAAGCTTTCTTT.

The rearrangement joins TRBV6-2 or TRBV6-3 to TRBJ2-7; the D gene is possibly TRBD2 (6 bases). V was trimmed by 5 bases and J by 5 bases, leaving 16 bases between them. Looked up from germline, CDR1 is MNHEY and CDR2 is SVGEGT. CDR3 length equals 14 residues. The CDR3 loop is CASSNRDFLNEQYF. The CDR3 DNA sequence: TGTGCCAGCAGTAACCGGGACTTTCTGAACGAGCAGTACTTC.

This clone was detected once. The genes are TRBV3-1 (or the pseudogene TRBV3-2) and TRBJ1-2, with D tentatively TRBD1 (6 bases). CDR1 is LGHDT, CDR2 YNNKEL, per germline (reference sequence). The CDR3 runs 15 residues. Trimming removed 4 bases at V and 3 bases at J, with 15 bases between. The CDR3 nucleotides read TGTGCCAGCAGCCCCTGGGGGGGCGAAGACTATGGCTACACCTTC. This sequence encodes CASSPWGGEDYGYTF.

As to this clone: The sample holds other DNA sequences that translate to the same CDR3. V is TRBV6-5 and J is TRBJ1-5; perhaps TRBD1 as D (5 bases). In germline, CDR1 is MNHEY, CDR2 SVGAGI. V was pared by 6 bases and J by 4 bases, with 10 bases between. The CDR3 runs 13 residues. Here the CDR3 reads CASSRGWNQPQHF. CDR3 DNA: TGTGCCAGCAGCCGGGGGTGGAATCAGCCCCAGCATTTT.

The chain combines TRBV18 with TRBJ1-2; 7 nucleotides agree with TRBD1. This CDR3 spans 15 amino acids. V shed 3 bases and J 3 bases; nucleotides not matched to a gene: 7. Germline CDR1 is KGHSH and CDR2 is LQKENI. The CDR3 is CASSPTTGFDYGYTF. In DNA, the CDR3 is TGTGCCAGCTCACCCACGACAGGGTTCGACTATGGCTACACCTTC. The full variable domain, completed using reference TRBV18 and TRBJ1-2, is NAGVMQNPRHLVRRRGQEARLRCSPMKGHSHVYWYRQLPEEGLKFMVYLQKENIIDESGMPKERFSAEFPKEGPSILRIQQVVRGDSAAYFCASSPTTGFDYGYTFGSGTRLTVV.

The rearrangement links TRBV7-8 to TRBJ1-1; a weak D match, TRBD1 (6 bases). The V gene's germline CDR1 is SGHVS and CDR2 FQNEAQ. V shed 4 bases and J shed 1 base, with 13 bases lying between them. The CDR3 runs to 15 residues. In DNA, the CDR3 is TGTGCCAGCAGCTCAGGGGTGGTCCGGAACACTGAAGCTTTCTTT. Amino acids: CASSSGVVRNTEAFF.

The chain employs TRBV27 and TRBJ2-7; TRBD1 might be the D (5 bases). CDR1 is MNHEY and CDR2 is SMNVEV in the germline V gene (reference sequence). The CDR3 runs 16 residues. The V gene lost 2 bases and the J gene lost 0 bases, with 14 bases spanning the gap. As DNA, the CDR3 is TGTGCCAGCAGTTTACGTGGCTCGACAGTCTCCTACGAGCAGTACTTC. It codes for CASSLRGSTVSYEQYF.

The J gene is TRBJ2-4, the V gene TRBV7-9; maybe TRBD1 (6 bases). Per germline, CDR1 SEHNR and CDR2 FQNEAQ (reference sequence). The CDR3 loop spans 16 amino acids. V lost 4 bases and J lost 0, with 13 bases in between. CDR3 bases: TGTGCCAGCAGCTCTCCTACAGGGCTAGCCAAAAACATTCAGTACTTC. It codes for CASSSPTGLAKNIQYF.

This clone was counted a single time. This chain links TRBV5-8 with TRBJ2-3; 7 bases fit TRBD2. J gave up 0 bases and V 2 bases, and 3 bases lay outside the gene matches. Germline V CDR1 and CDR2: SGHTS, YDEGEE. The CDR3 is 15 amino acids. CDR3 DNA sequence: TGTGCCAGCAGCTTCGGGGGGACTAGCACAGATACGCAGTATTTT. Translating it yields CASSFGGTSTDTQYF.

V usage is TRBV27 and J usage is TRBJ1-5; D perhaps matches TRBD1 (6 bases). Trimming shortened V by 6 bases and J by 11 bases, and 17 bases separated the two germline ends. The CDR3 is 13 residues long. Germline V gives CDR1 MNHEY, CDR2 SMNVEV (reference sequence). The CDR3: CASRQGDFGAQHF. The CDR3 DNA reads as TGTGCCAGCAGACAGGGAGATTTTGGGGCCCAGCATTTT.

The V call is TRBV15, the J call TRBJ1-2, with a tentative D call TRBD1 (6 bases). This CDR3 has 16 residues. Germline CDR1 and CDR2: LNHNV and YYDKDF (reference sequence). Trimming stripped 3 bases from V and 4 bases from J, with 18 bases between. In nucleotides, the CDR3 is TGTGCCACCAGCAGGAGGGGGACAATATCGGGCTATGGCTACACCTTC. As protein: CATSRRGTISGYGYTF.

This clone was observed a handful of times. The chain is built from TRBV7-2 and TRBJ1-2, with 7 bases identical to TRBD1. The CDR3 runs to 13 residues. From germline, CDR1 is SGHTA and CDR2 FQGNSA. V trimming: 5 bases; J trimming: 8 bases; junction bases outside the gene matches: 8. The CDR3 loop reads CASSHDRERGYTF. CDR3 coding DNA: TGTGCCAGCAGCCACGACAGGGAGAGGGGCTACACCTTC.